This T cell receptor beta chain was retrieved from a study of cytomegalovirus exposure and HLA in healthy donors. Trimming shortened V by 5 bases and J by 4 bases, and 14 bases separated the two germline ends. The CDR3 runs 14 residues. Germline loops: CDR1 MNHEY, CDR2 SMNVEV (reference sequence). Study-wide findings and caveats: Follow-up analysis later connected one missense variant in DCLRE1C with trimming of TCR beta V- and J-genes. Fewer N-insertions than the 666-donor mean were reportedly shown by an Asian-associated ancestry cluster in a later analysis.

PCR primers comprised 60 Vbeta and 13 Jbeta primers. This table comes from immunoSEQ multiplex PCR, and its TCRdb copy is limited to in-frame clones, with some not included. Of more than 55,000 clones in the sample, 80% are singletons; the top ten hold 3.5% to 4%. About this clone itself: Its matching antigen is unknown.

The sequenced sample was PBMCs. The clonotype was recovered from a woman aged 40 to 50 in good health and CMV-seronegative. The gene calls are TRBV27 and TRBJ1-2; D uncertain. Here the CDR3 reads CASSVRYGSYGYTF. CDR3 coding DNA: TGTGCCAGCAGTGTCAGGTATGGCAGCTATGGCTACACCTTC.